This T cell receptor beta chain is drawn from a study of shared clonotypes between healthy human individuals. About the study: Each donor had three CD4 naive, three CD4 memory, two CD8 naive and one CD8 memory plate. Whole-study findings and limits: A limitation of the genetic and exposure-history diversity represented arose from few donors.

Each cell subset's genomic DNA was divided evenly among several immunoSEQ plates. Sequenced by immunoSEQ multiplex PCR; TCRdb stores in-frame clones only, minus some. The sample yields some 690,000 clones, about 90% seen once. This clone was counted between two and nine times. Its antigen remains unidentified. The sequence derives from a man aged 18-30 years in good health. Some clones in this sample may be carry-over from other donors' samples. The sample consisted of memory CD8+ T cells from PBMCs. Subset of the sample: CD45RO+ cells pooled with CCR7-negative TemRA cells.

DNA of the CDR3: TGTGCCAGCAGCCCATCATCGGGGACAGATACGCAGTATTTT. It specifies CASSPSSGTDTQYF. The rearrangement uses TRBV7-9 and TRBJ2-3; the D gene is possibly TRBD2 (5 bases). Trimming took 5 bases from V and 3 from J, leaving 12 bases between them. Germline CDR1 SEHNR, CDR2 FQNEAQ (reference sequence). The CDR3 totals 14 residues. Variable domain in full (rest from reference TRBV7-9 and TRBJ2-3): DTGVSQNPRHKITKRGQNVTFRCDPISEHNRLYWYRQTLGQGPEFLTYFQNEAQLEKSRLLSDRFSAERPKGSFSTLEIQRTEQGDSAMYLCASSPSSGTDTQYFGPGTRLTVL.